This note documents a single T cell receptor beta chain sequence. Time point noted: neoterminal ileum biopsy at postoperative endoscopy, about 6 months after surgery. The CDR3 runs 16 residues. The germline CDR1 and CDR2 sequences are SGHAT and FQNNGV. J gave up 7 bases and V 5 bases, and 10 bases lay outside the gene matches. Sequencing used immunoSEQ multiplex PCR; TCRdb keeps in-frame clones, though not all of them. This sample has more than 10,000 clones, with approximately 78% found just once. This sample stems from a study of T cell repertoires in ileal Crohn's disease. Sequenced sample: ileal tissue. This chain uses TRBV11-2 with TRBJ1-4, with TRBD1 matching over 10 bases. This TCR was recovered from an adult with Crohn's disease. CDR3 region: CASSAGTGAFIEKLFF. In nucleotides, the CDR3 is TGTGCCAGCAGCGCTGGGACAGGGGCCTTTATTGAAAAACTGTTTTTT.